The 9 T cell receptor beta chains reported below all come from one sample, sequenced in a study of blood T cell repertoires in COVID-19. Sequencing used immunoSEQ multiplex PCR; TCRdb keeps in-frame clones, though not all of them. In the table there are 120,000 to 150,000 clones, roughly 89% of which are singletons. The sequenced sample was peripheral blood. The receptors originated from a human donor in a cohort sampled during active COVID-19.

The genes are TRBV4-2 and TRBJ2-3; 7 bases fit TRBD1. J was trimmed by 1 base and V by 0 bases; bases with no gene match: 1. The germline V gene has CDR1 LGHNA and CDR2 YNFKEQ. This CDR3 has 15 residues. CDR3 region: CASSQEGQRTDTQYF. CDR3 DNA sequence: TGTGCCAGCAGCCAAGAGGGACAGCGCACAGATACGCAGTATTTT.

V usage is TRBV4-3 and J usage is TRBJ1-1; 9 positions agree with TRBD1. The CDR3 extends over 14 amino acids. CDR1 LGHNA and CDR2 YSLEER come from the germline V gene. V lost 4 bases and J lost 6; bases outside the gene matches: 6. CDR3 loop: CASSRPGQGAEAFF. The CDR3, as DNA: TGCGCCAGCAGCCGGCCGGGACAGGGCGCTGAAGCTTTCTTT.

The chain joins TRBV6-4 to TRBJ1-2; 8 nucleotides match TRBD1. Germline V gene sequence: CDR1 MRHNA, CDR2 SNTAGT. V lost 5 bases to trimming and J lost 7 bases; unmatched junction nucleotides: 9. The CDR3 extends over 14 amino acids. For the CDR3, the DNA is TGTGCCAGCAGTAAGGACAGGGTTGGCTTTGGCTACACCTTC. It specifies CASSKDRVGFGYTF.

The chain joins TRBV5-5 to TRBJ2-1; 9 nucleotides match TRBD2. The CDR3 extends over 13 amino acids. Germline-derived CDR1 and CDR2 are SGHKS and YYEKEE (reference sequence). V shed 5 bases and J 6 bases; nucleotides not matched to a gene: 3. This CDR3 reads CASSLTSGNEQFF. The CDR3 nucleotides are TGTGCCAGCAGTTTGACTAGCGGCAATGAGCAGTTCTTC.

The genes are TRBV19 and TRBJ2-2; a weak D match, TRBD2 (6 bases). The V and J ends lost 6 bases and 3 bases respectively, with 11 bases between them. The CDR3 spans 14 residues. From germline, CDR1 is LNHDA and CDR2 SQIVND (reference sequence). The CDR3: CASRTSRDTGELFF. CDR3 coding DNA: TGTGCCAGTAGAACTAGCAGAGACACCGGGGAGCTGTTTTTT.

This rearrangement joins TRBV29-1 to TRBJ2-1, with 7 nucleotides matching TRBD2. V trimming: 7 bases; J trimming: 8 bases; junction bases outside the gene matches: 5. The CDR3 is 11 residues long. From germline, CDR1 is SQVTM and CDR2 ANQGSEA. CDR3 in amino acids: CSGAGEYEQFF. The CDR3 region has the DNA TGCAGCGGGGCGGGGGAGTATGAGCAGTTCTTC.

V is TRBV6-1 and J is TRBJ1-2, with D uncertain. The germline gives CDR1 MNHNS, CDR2 SASEGT. The germline V and J ends were trimmed by 1 base and 3 bases, with 12 bases remaining between them. The CDR3 runs 15 residues. In DNA, the CDR3 is TGTGCCAGCAGTGAAGGGGAGGGCTTGGACTATGGCTACACCTTC. It translates to CASSEGEGLDYGYTF.

This chain uses TRBV21-1 with TRBJ1-3; the table's D gene call, TRBD1, was not cross checked with the DNA. TRBV21-1 is noted as a pseudogene. This CDR3 comprises 11 residues. The CDR3, as DNA: TGTGCCAGCAGCCCGGGACAGACGATATATTTT. Its translation is CASSPGQTIYF.

The genes are TRBV5-1 and TRBJ2-2, with 8 nucleotides matching TRBD1. The germline V gene has CDR1 SGHRS and CDR2 YFSETQ. The CDR3 is 17 residues long. Trimming removed 0 bases from V and 4 bases from J; junction bases left unmatched: 8. The CDR3 is CASSLDPDRVRTGELFF. CDR3 DNA sequence: TGCGCCAGCAGCTTGGATCCGGACAGGGTACGCACCGGGGAGCTGTTTTTT.